This entry lists 21 T cell receptor beta chains sequenced from one sample in a study of blood T cell repertoires in COVID-19 (dated by TCRdb to between 2020 and 2021). Libraries were prepared through the immunoSEQ multiplex PCR assay. Not all clones reach the TCRdb copy of this immuneACCESS table, which keeps in-frame sequences only. Checked studies attribute under half of the gap to unresolved V genes and leave the rest unexplained. Present in this sample are about 190,000 clones, about 88% of which were seen just once. The top ten clonotypes cover around 1.1% of the sample. Specimen: peripheral blood. These receptor sequences come from a man under 40 with acute or convalescent COVID-19.

This clone appeared once. The sample has other DNA sequences that encode this CDR3 too. The CDR3 nucleotides read TGTGCCAGCAGTTTTGGACTAGACACAGATACGCAGTATTTT. Residues: CASSFGLDTDTQYF. This rearrangement joins TRBV27 to TRBJ2-3; 7 bases agree with TRBD2. CDR3 length: 14 residues. CDR1 is MNHEY, CDR2 SMNVEV, per germline (reference sequence). V trimming: 3 bases; J trimming: 2 bases; junction bases outside the gene matches: 2.

The sample holds one count of this clone. The genes are TRBV11-2 and TRBJ2-7, with 14 bases matching TRBD2. CDR3 length: 15 amino acids. The germline gives CDR1 SGHAT, CDR2 FQNNGV. With 5 bases clipped from V and 6 bases from J, the junction kept 6 bases outside the gene matches. CDR3 amino acids: CASSTSGLAGVEQYF. In DNA form, the CDR3 reads TGTGCCAGCAGCACATCGGGACTAGCGGGGGTCGAGCAGTACTTC.

V gene TRBV29-1 combines with J gene TRBJ2-1; D call uncertain. This CDR3 region has 13 residues. Germline CDR1 reads SQVTM; CDR2 reads ANQGSEA. V shed 5 bases and J shed 5 bases, with 13 bases lying between them. CDR3 nucleotide sequence: TGCAGCGTTAAAAGCCGGGTTGACAATGAGCAGTTCTTC. It yields the protein CSVKSRVDNEQFF.

V is TRBV3-1 (or the pseudogene TRBV3-2) and J is TRBJ2-3; 10 bases map to TRBD2. Germline V gives CDR1 LGHDT, CDR2 YNNKEL (reference sequence). After removal of 1 base from V and 0 bases from J, the junction contained 4 bases not matched to a gene. The CDR3 covers 17 residues. The CDR3: CASSQASGRTSTDTQYF. In nucleotides, the CDR3 is TGTGCCAGCAGCCAAGCTAGCGGGAGAACTAGCACAGATACGCAGTATTTT.

CDR3 amino acids: CASSKTGQFSYEQYF. CDR3 sequence (DNA): TGTGCCAGCTCAAAAACCGGACAGTTCTCCTACGAGCAGTACTTC. The J gene is TRBJ2-7, the V gene TRBV18, with TRBD1 as a possible D gene (6 bases). The CDR3 length is 15 residues. V lost 5 bases and J 0 bases, leaving 14 bases between the germline ends. Per germline, CDR1 KGHSH and CDR2 LQKENI. Filled out from reference TRBV18 and TRBJ2-7, the complete variable domain reads NAGVMQNPRHLVRRRGQEARLRCSPMKGHSHVYWYRQLPEEGLKFMVYLQKENIIDESGMPKERFSAEFPKEGPSILRIQQVVRGDSAAYFCASSKTGQFSYEQYFGPGTRLTVT.

The chain couples TRBV3-1 (or the pseudogene TRBV3-2) to TRBJ1-6; D is unclear. Germline assignment: CDR1 LGHDT and CDR2 YNNKEL (reference sequence). The CDR3 extends over 18 amino acids. The V end lost 4 bases, the J end lost 0 bases, and 16 bases lay between the germline ends. This chain's CDR3 is CASSPDTDARSYNSPLHF. The CDR3 region has the DNA TGTGCCAGCAGCCCCGACACGGATGCACGCTCCTATAATTCACCCCTCCACTTT.

The rearrangement links TRBV2 to TRBJ2-7, with 7 bases identical to TRBD1. The CDR3 runs 14 residues. Germline V gives CDR1 SNHLY, CDR2 FYNNEI. J was trimmed by 2 bases and V by 5 bases; bases with no gene match: 6. CDR3 residues: CASSPWDSTYEQYF. DNA of the CDR3: TGTGCCAGCAGTCCGTGGGACAGCACCTACGAGCAGTACTTC.

The chain combines TRBV9 with TRBJ1-1; a weak D match, TRBD1 (6 bases). The CDR3 contains 15 residues. CDR1 SGDLS and CDR2 YYNGEE come from the germline V gene. Trimming stripped 4 bases from V and 1 base from J, with 14 bases between. The CDR3 is CASSPAGQKNTEAFF. The CDR3 DNA reads TGTGCCAGCAGCCCAGCTGGACAGAAGAACACTGAAGCTTTCTTT.

The chain is built from TRBV5-8 and TRBJ1-5; D is possibly TRBD1 (5 bases). This CDR3 has 18 residues. Trimming cost V 0 bases and J 1 base, with 17 bases left between them. Germline assignment: CDR1 SGHTS and CDR2 YDEGEE. The CDR3 here is CASSLAGVGGVSNQPQHF. The CDR3 nucleotides are TGTGCCAGCAGCTTGGCGGGTGTGGGGGGGGTCAGCAATCAGCCCCAGCATTTT. The full variable domain, with the rest looked up from reference TRBV5-8 and TRBJ1-5, is EAGVTQSPTHLIKTRGQQATLRCSPISGHTSVYWYQQALGLGLQFLLWYDEGEERNRGNFPPRFSGRQFPNYSSELNVNALELEDSALYLCASSLAGVGGVSNQPQHFGDGTRLSIL.

This clone was found once. The V call is TRBV5-4, the J call TRBJ2-5; D is perhaps TRBD1 (6 bases). The CDR3 spans 13 residues. Germline V lookup: CDR1 SGHNT, CDR2 YYREEE (reference sequence). The germline V and J ends were trimmed by 4 bases and 2 bases, with 9 bases remaining between them. DNA of the CDR3: TGTGCCAGCAGCACTAGGGGGCAAGAGACCCAGTACTTC. It yields the protein CASSTRGQETQYF.

This chain joins TRBV28 and TRBJ1-1; D remains unclear. Germline values: CDR1 MDHEN, CDR2 SYDVKM. Trimming took off 5 bases at V and 7 bases at J, with 17 bases between the two ends. CDR3 length: 14 amino acids. The DNA for the CDR3 is TGTGCCAGCAGTCCACGACAACCCGTGGGTGAAGCTTTCTTT. This translates into CASSPRQPVGEAFF.

The genes are TRBV4-1 and TRBJ1-3, with 12 bases matching TRBD1. The CDR3 extends over 16 amino acids. Trimming at V came to 3 bases and at J to 3 bases, leaving 3 bases not matched to a gene. The germline gives CDR1 MGHRA, CDR2 YSYEKL. CDR3 residues: CASSQGQGAFGNTIYF. As DNA, the CDR3 is TGCGCCAGCAGCCAGGGACAGGGGGCATTTGGAAACACCATATATTTT.

The genes are TRBV4-1 and TRBJ2-2; 8 bases fit TRBD1. After removal of 3 bases from V and 1 base from J, the junction contained 7 bases not matched to a gene. The CDR3 is made up of 17 amino acids. CDR1 is MGHRA and CDR2 is YSYEKL in the germline V gene. CDR3 nucleotides: TGCGCCAGCAGCCACCAAACCGGGACAGGGAACACCGGGGAGCTGTTTTTT. Its translation: CASSHQTGTGNTGELFF.

The rearrangement uses TRBV19 and TRBJ2-7; TRBD1 matches at 10 bases. The germline V gene has CDR1 LNHDA and CDR2 SQIVND (reference sequence). Unmatched junction bases numbered 12, after V lost 8 bases and J lost 5 bases. CDR3 size: 15 residues. Here the CDR3 reads CASRSAGTGVNEQYF. The CDR3 DNA follows: TGTGCCAGTCGATCTGCAGGGACAGGGGTTAACGAGCAGTACTTC.

The V and J genes are TRBV5-5 and TRBJ1-4, with D unclear. Germline loops: CDR1 SGHKS, CDR2 YYEKEE (reference sequence). This CDR3 is 12 amino acids long. The V end lost 4 bases, the J end lost 4 bases, and 5 bases lay between the germline ends. CDR3 nucleotide sequence: TGTGCCAGCAGCCGACTTAATGAAAAACTGTTTTTT. Translated: CASSRLNEKLFF.

V is TRBV10-3 and J is TRBJ2-2, with TRBD2 identical over 8 bases. With V trimmed by 4 bases and J by 2 bases, 9 bases remained unmatched. Germline CDR1 and CDR2: ENHRY and SYGVKD. CDR3 length equals 17 residues. The CDR3 reads CAISGASGPTNTGELFF. DNA for the CDR3: TGTGCCATCAGTGGGGCTAGCGGGCCGACCAACACCGGGGAGCTGTTTTTT.

On this clone itself: Other DNA sequences within the sample encode an identical CDR3. The V and J genes are TRBV25-1 and TRBJ2-7; the D is unclear. Germline V gene lookup returns CDR1 MGHDK and CDR2 SYGVNS. Trimming cost V 4 bases and J 3 bases, with 4 bases left between them. The length of the CDR3 is 11 residues. The CDR3 nucleotides read TGTGCCAGCAGTGGACACTACGAGCAGTACTTC. Protein product: CASSGHYEQYF.

J is TRBJ1-5 and V is TRBV6-6, with 7 bases fitting TRBD1. The CDR3 is 15 residues long. CDR1 is MNHNY, CDR2 SVGAGI, per germline (reference sequence). Trimming took 6 bases from V and 0 from J; bases not matched to a gene: 5. The CDR3 loop reads CASRTGQNSNQPQHF. CDR3 nucleotide sequence: TGTGCCAGCAGAACGGGACAGAATAGCAATCAGCCCCAGCATTTT.

This chain joins TRBV28 and TRBJ2-4; 8 bases map to TRBD2. The CDR3 has 14 amino acids. Germline V gene lookup returns CDR1 MDHEN and CDR2 SYDVKM. After removal of 1 base from V and 9 bases from J, the junction contained 5 bases not matched to a gene. The CDR3: CASSLSGGRSIQYF. The CDR3 coding sequence is TGTGCCAGCAGTTTATCGGGGGGGCGGAGCATTCAGTACTTC.

V and J are TRBV7-9 and TRBJ1-2, with a possible D match to TRBD1 (6 bases). The CDR3 totals 13 residues. Trimming cost V 5 bases and J 14 bases, with 21 bases left between them. CDR1 SEHNR and CDR2 FQNEAQ come from the germline V gene (reference sequence). CDR3 coding DNA: TGTGCCAGCAGCCCACCGGGACACGGGACGTCTACCTTC. It specifies CASSPPGHGTSTF.

CDR3 DNA: TGCGCCAGCAGCCCCGGGACAGGATGGGACACTGAAGCTTTCTTT. Its protein is CASSPGTGWDTEAFF. The rearrangement uses TRBV5-1 and TRBJ1-1; TRBD1 matches 8 bases. V shed 4 bases and J 3 bases; nucleotides not matched to a gene: 8. The length of the CDR3 is 15 residues. CDR1 is SGHRS and CDR2 is YFSETQ in the germline V gene.